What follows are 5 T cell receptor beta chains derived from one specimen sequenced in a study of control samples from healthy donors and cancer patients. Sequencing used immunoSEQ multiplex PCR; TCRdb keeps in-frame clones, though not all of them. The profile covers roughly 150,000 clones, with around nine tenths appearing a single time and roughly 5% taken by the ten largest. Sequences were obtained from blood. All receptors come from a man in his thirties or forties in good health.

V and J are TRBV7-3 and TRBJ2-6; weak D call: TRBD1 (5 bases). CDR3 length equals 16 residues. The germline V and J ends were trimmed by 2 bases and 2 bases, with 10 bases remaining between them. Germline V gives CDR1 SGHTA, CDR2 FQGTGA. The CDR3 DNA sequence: TGTGCCAGCAGCTTAGGTTCACAGGCTGGGGCCAACGTCCTGACTTTC. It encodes CASSLGSQAGANVLTF. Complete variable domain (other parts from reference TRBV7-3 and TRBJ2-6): GAGVSQTPSNKVTEKGKYVELRCDPISGHTALYWYRQSLGQGPEFLIYFQGTGAADDSGLPNDRFFAVRPEGSVSTLKIQRTERGDSAVYLCASSLGSQAGANVLTFGAGSRLTVL.

The CDR3 is CASSYQKMNTEAFF. DNA of the CDR3: TGTGCCAGCAGTTACCAGAAAATGAACACTGAAGCTTTCTTT. The V gene is TRBV6-5, the J gene TRBJ1-1; no clear D. Germline loops: CDR1 MNHEY, CDR2 SVGAGI. The V gene lost 2 bases and the J gene lost 0 bases, with 7 bases spanning the gap. This CDR3 is 14 amino acids long.

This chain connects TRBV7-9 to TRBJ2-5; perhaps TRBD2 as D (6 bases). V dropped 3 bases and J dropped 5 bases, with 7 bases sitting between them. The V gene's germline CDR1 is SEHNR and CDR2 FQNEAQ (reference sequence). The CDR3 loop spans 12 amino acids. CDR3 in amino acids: CASSLGRETQYF. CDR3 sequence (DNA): TGTGCCAGCAGCTTGGGGAGGGAGACCCAGTACTTC.

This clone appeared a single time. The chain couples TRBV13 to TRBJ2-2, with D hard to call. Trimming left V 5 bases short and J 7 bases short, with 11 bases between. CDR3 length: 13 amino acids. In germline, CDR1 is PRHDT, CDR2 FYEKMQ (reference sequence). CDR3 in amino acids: CASSNRNFGELFF. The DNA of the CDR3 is TGTGCCAGCAGCAACCGGAATTTCGGGGAGCTGTTTTTT.

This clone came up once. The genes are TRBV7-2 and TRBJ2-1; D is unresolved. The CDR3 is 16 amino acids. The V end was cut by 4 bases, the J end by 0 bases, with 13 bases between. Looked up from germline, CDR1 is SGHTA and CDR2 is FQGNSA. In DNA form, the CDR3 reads TGTGCCAGCAGCTCCTCCACGCGAAGCTCCTACAATGAGCAGTTCTTC. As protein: CASSSSTRSSYNEQFF.